This T cell receptor (beta chain) was found in a study of lymphopenia after photon versus proton radiotherapy. Generated by immunoSEQ multiplex PCR, the TCRdb table keeps only in-frame clones and is missing some. The top ten clones hold approximately 6.1% of a sample with about 19,000 clones, just over 90% of them seen once. The CDR3 sequence is 14 residues long. The germline V gene encodes CDR1 MNHNS and CDR2 SASEGT. Between the trimmed V and J ends, which lost 5 bases and 2 bases, there was a span of 10 bases. The receptor was derived from a man aged 55 to 70 with pancreatic cancer. This specimen consisted of peripheral blood, obtained from a patient treated with photon-based radiotherapy. The chain couples TRBV6-1 to TRBJ2-1; D may match TRBD1 or TRBD2 (6 bases each). CDR3 sequence: CASSLGGPYNEQFF. The CDR3 region has the DNA TGTGCCAGCAGTCTGGGGGGCCCCTACAATGAGCAGTTCTTC.